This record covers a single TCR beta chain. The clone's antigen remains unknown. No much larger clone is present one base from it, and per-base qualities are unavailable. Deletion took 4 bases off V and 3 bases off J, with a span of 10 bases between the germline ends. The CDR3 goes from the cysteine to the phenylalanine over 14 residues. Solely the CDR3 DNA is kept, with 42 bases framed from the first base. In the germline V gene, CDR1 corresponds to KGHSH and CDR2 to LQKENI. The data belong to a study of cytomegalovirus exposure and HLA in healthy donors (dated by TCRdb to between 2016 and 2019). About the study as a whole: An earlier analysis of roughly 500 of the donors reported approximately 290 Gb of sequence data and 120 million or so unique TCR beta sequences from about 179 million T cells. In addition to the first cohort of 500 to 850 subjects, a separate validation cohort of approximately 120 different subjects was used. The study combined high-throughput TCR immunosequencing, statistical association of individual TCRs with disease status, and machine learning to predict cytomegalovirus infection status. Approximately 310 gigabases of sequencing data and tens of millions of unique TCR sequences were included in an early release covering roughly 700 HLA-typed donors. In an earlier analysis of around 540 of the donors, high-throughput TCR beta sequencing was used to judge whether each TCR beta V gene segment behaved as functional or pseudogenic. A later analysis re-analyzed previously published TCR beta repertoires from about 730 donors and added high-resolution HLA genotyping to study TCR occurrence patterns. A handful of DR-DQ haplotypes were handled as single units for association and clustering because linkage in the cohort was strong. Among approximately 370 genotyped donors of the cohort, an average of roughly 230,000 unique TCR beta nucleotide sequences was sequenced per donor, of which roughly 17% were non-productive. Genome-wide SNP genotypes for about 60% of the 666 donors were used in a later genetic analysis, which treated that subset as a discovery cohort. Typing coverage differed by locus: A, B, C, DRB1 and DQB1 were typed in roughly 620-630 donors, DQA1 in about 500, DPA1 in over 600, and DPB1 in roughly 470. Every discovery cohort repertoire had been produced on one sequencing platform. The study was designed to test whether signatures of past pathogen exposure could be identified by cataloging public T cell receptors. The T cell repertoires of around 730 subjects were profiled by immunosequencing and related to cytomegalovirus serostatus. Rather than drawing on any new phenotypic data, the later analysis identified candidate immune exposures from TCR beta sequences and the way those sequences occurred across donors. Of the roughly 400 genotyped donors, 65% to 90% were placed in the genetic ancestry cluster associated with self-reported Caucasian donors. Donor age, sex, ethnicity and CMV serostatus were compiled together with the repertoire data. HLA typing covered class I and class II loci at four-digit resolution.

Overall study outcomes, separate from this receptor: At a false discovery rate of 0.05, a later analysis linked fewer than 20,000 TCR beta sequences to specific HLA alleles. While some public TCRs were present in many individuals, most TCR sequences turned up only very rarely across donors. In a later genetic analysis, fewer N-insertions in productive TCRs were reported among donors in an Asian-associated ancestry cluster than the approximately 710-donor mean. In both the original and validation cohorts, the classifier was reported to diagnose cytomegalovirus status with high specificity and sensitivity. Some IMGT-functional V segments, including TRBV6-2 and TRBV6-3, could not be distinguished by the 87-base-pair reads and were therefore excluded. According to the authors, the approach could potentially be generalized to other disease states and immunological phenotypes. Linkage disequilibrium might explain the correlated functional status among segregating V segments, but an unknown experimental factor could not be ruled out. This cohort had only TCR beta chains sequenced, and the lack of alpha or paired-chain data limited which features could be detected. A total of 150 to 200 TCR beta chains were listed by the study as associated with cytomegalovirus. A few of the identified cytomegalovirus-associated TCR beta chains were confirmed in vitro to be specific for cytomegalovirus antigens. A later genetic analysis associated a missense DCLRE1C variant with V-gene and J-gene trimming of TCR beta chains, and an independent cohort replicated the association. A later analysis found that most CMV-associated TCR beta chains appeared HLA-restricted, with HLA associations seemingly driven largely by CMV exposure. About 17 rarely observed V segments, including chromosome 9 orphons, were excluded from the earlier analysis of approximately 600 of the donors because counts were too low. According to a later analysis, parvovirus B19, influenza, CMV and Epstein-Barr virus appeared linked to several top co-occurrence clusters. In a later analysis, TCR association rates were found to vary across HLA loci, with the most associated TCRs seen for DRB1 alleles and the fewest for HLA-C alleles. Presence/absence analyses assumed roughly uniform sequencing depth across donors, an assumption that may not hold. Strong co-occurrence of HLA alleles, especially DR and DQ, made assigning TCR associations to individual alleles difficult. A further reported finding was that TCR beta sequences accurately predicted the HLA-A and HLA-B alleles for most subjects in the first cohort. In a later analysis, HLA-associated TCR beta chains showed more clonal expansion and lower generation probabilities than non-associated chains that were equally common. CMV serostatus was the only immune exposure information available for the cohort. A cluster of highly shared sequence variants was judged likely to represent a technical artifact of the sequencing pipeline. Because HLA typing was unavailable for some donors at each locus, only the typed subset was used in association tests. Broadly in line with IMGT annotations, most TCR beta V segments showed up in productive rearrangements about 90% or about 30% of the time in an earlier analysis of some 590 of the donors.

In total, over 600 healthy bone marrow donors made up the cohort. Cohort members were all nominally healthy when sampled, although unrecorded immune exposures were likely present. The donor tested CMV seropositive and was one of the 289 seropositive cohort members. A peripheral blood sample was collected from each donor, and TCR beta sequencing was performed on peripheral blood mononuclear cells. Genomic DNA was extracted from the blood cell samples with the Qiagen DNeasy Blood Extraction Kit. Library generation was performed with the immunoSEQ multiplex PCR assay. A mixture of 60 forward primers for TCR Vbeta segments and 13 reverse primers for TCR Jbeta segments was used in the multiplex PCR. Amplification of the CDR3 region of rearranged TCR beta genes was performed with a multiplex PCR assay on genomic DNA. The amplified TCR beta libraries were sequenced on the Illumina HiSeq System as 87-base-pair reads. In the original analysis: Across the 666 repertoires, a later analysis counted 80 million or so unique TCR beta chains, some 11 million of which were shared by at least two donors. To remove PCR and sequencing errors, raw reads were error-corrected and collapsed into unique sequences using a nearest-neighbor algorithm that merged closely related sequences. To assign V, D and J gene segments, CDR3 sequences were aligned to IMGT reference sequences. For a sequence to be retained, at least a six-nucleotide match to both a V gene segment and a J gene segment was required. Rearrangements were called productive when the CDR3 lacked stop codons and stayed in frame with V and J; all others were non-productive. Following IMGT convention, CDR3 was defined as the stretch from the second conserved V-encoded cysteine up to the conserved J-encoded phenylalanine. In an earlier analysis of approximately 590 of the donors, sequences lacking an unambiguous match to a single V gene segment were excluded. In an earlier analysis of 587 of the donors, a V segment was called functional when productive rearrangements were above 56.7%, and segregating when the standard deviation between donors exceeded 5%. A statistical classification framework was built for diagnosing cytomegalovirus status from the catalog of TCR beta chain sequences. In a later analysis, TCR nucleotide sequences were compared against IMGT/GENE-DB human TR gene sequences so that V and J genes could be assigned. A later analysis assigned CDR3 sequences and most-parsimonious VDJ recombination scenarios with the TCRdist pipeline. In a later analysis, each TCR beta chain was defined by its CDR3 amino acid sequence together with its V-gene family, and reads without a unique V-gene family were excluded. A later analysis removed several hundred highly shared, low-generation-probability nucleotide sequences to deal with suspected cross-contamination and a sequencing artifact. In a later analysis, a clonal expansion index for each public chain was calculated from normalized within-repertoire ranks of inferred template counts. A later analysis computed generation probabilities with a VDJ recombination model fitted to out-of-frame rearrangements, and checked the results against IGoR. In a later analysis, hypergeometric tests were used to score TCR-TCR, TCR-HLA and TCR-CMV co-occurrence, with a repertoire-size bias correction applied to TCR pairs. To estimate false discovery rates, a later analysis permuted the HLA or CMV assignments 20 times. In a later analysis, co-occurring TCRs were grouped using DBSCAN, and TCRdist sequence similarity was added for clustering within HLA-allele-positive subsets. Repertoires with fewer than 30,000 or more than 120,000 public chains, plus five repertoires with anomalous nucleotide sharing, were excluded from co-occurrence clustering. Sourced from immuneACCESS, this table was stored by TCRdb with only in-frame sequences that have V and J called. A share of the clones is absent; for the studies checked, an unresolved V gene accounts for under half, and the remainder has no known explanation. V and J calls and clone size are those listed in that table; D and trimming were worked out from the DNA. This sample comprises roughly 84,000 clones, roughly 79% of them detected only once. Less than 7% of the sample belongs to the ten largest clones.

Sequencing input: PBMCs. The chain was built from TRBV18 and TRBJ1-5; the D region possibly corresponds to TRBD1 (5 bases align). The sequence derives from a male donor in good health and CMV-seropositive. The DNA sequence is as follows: TGTGCCAGCTCACTAGACAGCGCCAATCAGCCCCAGCATTTT. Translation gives CASSLDSANQPQHF.